Following are 26 T cell receptor beta chains from one sample sequenced in a study of T cell responses to AZD1222 COVID-19 vaccine. Repertoires were generated with immunoSEQ multiplex PCR, while TCRdb's copy carries only in-frame clones and drops some. The sample holds approximately 99,000 clones, around 84% seen once. The sample here was peripheral blood, taken on day 0 of AZD1222 vaccination. Receptors originate from an adult in good health.

In DNA, the CDR3 is TGTGCCAGCAGCAAACCGGGACAGTATAATTCACCCCTCCACTTT. Translation gives CASSKPGQYNSPLHF. The chain couples TRBV21-1 to TRBJ1-6; no check of the table's D call, TRBD1, against the DNA was made. TRBV21-1 is a documented pseudogene. The CDR3 is 15 amino acids.

V and J are TRBV3-1 (or the pseudogene TRBV3-2) and TRBJ2-5, with a tentative D call TRBD1 (5 bases). Trimming cost V 1 base and J 7 bases, with 16 bases left between them. Germline-derived CDR1 and CDR2 are LGHDT and YNNKEL (reference sequence). The CDR3 covers 15 residues. As DNA, the CDR3 is TGTGCCAGCAGCCAAGGGCAGACCACCAGGGTGACCCAGTACTTC. It specifies CASSQGQTTRVTQYF.

V is TRBV10-3 and J is TRBJ1-2, with D possibly matching TRBD1 (6 bases). This CDR3 has 16 residues. V was cut by 6 bases and J by 0 bases, with 17 bases left in between. CDR1 ENHRY and CDR2 SYGVKD come from the germline V gene. The CDR3 DNA is TGTGCCATCAGGGGACGGGGGCCCCAAACTAACTATGGCTACACCTTC. It is translated as CAIRGRGPQTNYGYTF.

The chain carries TRBV2 and TRBJ1-4, with unresolved D. Germline V gene sequence: CDR1 SNHLY, CDR2 FYNNEI. V was shortened by 6 bases and J by 5 bases, with 19 bases between the two germline ends. This CDR3 comprises 16 residues. The CDR3 bases are TGTGCCAGCAGCCCTACATCAATTACCGTGAATGAAAAACTGTTTTTT. It encodes CASSPTSITVNEKLFF.

The chain carries TRBV6-5 and TRBJ1-2; D is possibly TRBD1 (5 bases). V dropped 0 bases and J dropped 3 bases, with 8 bases sitting between them. The germline V gene has CDR1 MNHEY and CDR2 SVGAGI. This CDR3 has 14 residues. The CDR3 loop is CASSYSIGDYGYTF. The CDR3 region has the DNA TGTGCCAGCAGTTACTCGATAGGGGACTATGGCTACACCTTC.

The V call is TRBV5-5, the J call TRBJ1-5; 7 bases agree with TRBD1. V dropped 2 bases and J dropped 7; count of bases not matched to a gene: 6. The CDR3 is 14 amino acids. Germline CDR1 is SGHKS and CDR2 is YYEKEE (reference sequence). CDR3 residues: CASSFRQGSQPQHF. The DNA for the CDR3 is TGTGCCAGCAGCTTCAGACAGGGATCCCAGCCCCAGCATTTT.

This sequence joins TRBV6-5 and TRBJ1-4; 10 nucleotides agree with TRBD1. This CDR3 is 14 amino acids long. The ends lost 6 bases at V and 7 bases at J; junction bases unmatched: 5. The germline V gene encodes CDR1 MNHEY and CDR2 SVGAGI. The CDR3 DNA reads as TGTGCCAGCAGGGTGACAGGGGGCATTGAAAAACTGTTTTTT. Encoded protein: CASRVTGGIEKLFF.

The V call is TRBV4-2, the J call TRBJ1-3; weak D call: TRBD1 (5 bases). Germline V gene data show CDR1 as LGHNA and CDR2 as YNFKEQ. Trimming shortened V by 5 bases and J by 4 bases, and 21 bases separated the two germline ends. The CDR3 sequence is 17 residues long. DNA for the CDR3: TGTGCCAGCAGCTACTTGGAACCGGGACCGAGGGGAAACACCATATATTTT. Translated: CASSYLEPGPRGNTIYF.

This clone has only one observation. This sequence joins TRBV4-2 and TRBJ1-1; possible D gene TRBD1, 5 bases. V dropped 4 bases and J dropped 3 bases, with 15 bases sitting between them. The CDR3 covers 15 residues. Germline V gene sequence: CDR1 LGHNA, CDR2 YNFKEQ. In DNA form, the CDR3 reads TGTGCCAGCAGCCCTCTTGGGGGAGGCGACACTGAAGCTTTCTTT. As protein: CASSPLGGGDTEAFF.

The chain employs TRBV4-3 and TRBJ1-6; D may be TRBD1 (5 bases). The germline V gene encodes CDR1 LGHNA and CDR2 YSLEER. The CDR3 totals 16 residues. Trimming pared 1 base from V and 6 bases from J, leaving 13 bases between. The CDR3 bases are TGCGCCAGCAGCCAAGCAAGGGGATCCACTAATTCACCCCTCCACTTT. Protein product: CASSQARGSTNSPLHF.

This chain uses TRBV5-1 with TRBJ1-4; 9 nucleotides align to TRBD1. The germline gives CDR1 SGHRS, CDR2 YFSETQ. The CDR3 extends over 14 amino acids. V shed 5 bases, J shed 8 bases, and the junction held 7 bases outside the gene matches. CDR3 bases: TGCGCCAGCAGTCCCGGGACAGGGTACGAAAAACTGTTTTTT. Translated: CASSPGTGYEKLFF.

The chain joins TRBV7-3 to TRBJ2-5; 7 bases agree with TRBD1. The germline gives CDR1 SGHTA, CDR2 FQGTGA. The trim removed 1 base at V and 5 bases at J, leaving 13 bases unmatched. This CDR3 contains 17 residues. CDR3 in amino acids: CASSLKGTVGDRETQYF. The CDR3 DNA reads TGTGCCAGCAGCTTAAAGGGGACAGTCGGTGATCGGGAGACCCAGTACTTC.

The V call is TRBV6-5, the J call TRBJ1-2; D gene ambiguous. V lost 2 bases and J 8 bases, leaving 15 bases between the germline ends. CDR1 is MNHEY, CDR2 SVGAGI, per germline. The CDR3 has 14 amino acids. The DNA of the CDR3 is TGTGCCAGCAGTTACAGCTCAGAAGAGACCGGCTACACCTTC. Translation gives CASSYSSEETGYTF.

V gene TRBV30 combines with J gene TRBJ1-4, with a possible D match to TRBD1 (6 bases). CDR1 and CDR2 (germline): GTSNPN, SVGIG (reference sequence). The CDR3 has 16 amino acids. The V end lost 2 bases, the J end lost 3 bases, and 16 bases lay between the germline ends. In DNA form, the CDR3 reads TGTGCCTGGAGTATGGGGCAGGGGACTTCTAATGAAAAACTGTTTTTT. Translation: CAWSMGQGTSNEKLFF.

In this sample, this clone turned up once. The chain links TRBV7-6 to TRBJ2-7, with TRBD1 matching 7 bases. The CDR3 length is 13 residues. The J segment lost 3 bases and the V segment lost 4 bases, leaving 3 bases of the junction unmatched. CDR1 SGHVS and CDR2 FNYEAQ come from the germline V gene. CDR3 sequence reads: CASSWDRSYEQYF. The CDR3 bases are TGTGCCAGCAGCTGGGACAGAAGCTACGAGCAGTACTTC.

This rearrangement joins TRBV10-3 to TRBJ1-1; 9 bases agree with TRBD1. The CDR3 has 14 residues. Germline V gene sequence: CDR1 ENHRY, CDR2 SYGVKD. Trimming cost V 7 bases and J 1 base; bases outside gene matches: 4. The CDR3 DNA sequence: TGTGCCATCACTCGGGACAGGGAGAACACTGAAGCTTTCTTT. It is translated as CAITRDRENTEAFF.

The chain uses TRBV10-3 and TRBJ1-1; 7 nucleotides agree with TRBD1. V lost 9 bases to trimming and J lost 1 base; unmatched junction nucleotides: 5. Looked up from germline, CDR1 is ENHRY and CDR2 is SYGVKD. The CDR3 consists of 13 residues. CDR3 sequence: CAIAGTANTEAFF. CDR3 nucleotides: TGTGCCATAGCCGGGACAGCGAACACTGAAGCTTTCTTT.

The CDR3 reads CSVVAGFGYTF. CDR3 DNA sequence: TGCAGCGTTGTGGCAGGGTTTGGCTACACCTTC. The chain joins TRBV29-1 to TRBJ1-2; D is perhaps TRBD1 (5 bases). This CDR3 spans 11 amino acids. Germline V CDR1 and CDR2: SQVTM, ANQGSEA. V lost 4 bases and J 7 bases, leaving 10 bases between the germline ends.

This chain joins TRBV5-1 and TRBJ1-1, with D possibly TRBD1 on 5 matching bases. This CDR3 is built from 14 residues. CDR1 is SGHRS, CDR2 YFSETQ, per germline. V lost 3 bases to trimming and J lost 2 bases, with 11 bases between them. The CDR3 spells CASSSRGDNTEAFF. DNA for the CDR3: TGCGCCAGCAGCTCTAGGGGAGACAACACTGAAGCTTTCTTT.

The chain couples TRBV30 to TRBJ2-1; D is undetermined. Trimming took off 0 bases at V and 10 bases at J, with 4 bases between the two ends. Germline V gene sequence: CDR1 GTSNPN, CDR2 SVGIG (reference sequence). The CDR3 covers 10 residues. CDR3 sequence: CAWSVREQFF. The CDR3 DNA reads as TGTGCCTGGAGTGTTAGGGAGCAGTTCTTC.

This chain joins TRBV7-9 and TRBJ2-2, with D maybe TRBD1 (6 bases). Germline values: CDR1 SEHNR, CDR2 FQNEAQ (reference sequence). This CDR3 spans 15 amino acids. V was pared by 7 bases and J by 7 bases, with 19 bases between. CDR3 nucleotides: TGTGCCAGCAAAGAAACGGGGACAAATGGCGGGGAGCTGTTTTTT. Protein sequence: CASKETGTNGGELFF.

CDR3 DNA sequence: TGCGCCAGCAGCTCCGGGACAGGGATAGAAAAACTGTTTTTT. Its translation: CASSSGTGIEKLFF. The chain combines TRBV5-1 with TRBJ1-4; 9 nucleotides line up with TRBD1. The V and J ends lost 3 bases and 8 bases, in that order; junction bases with no gene match: 5. Per germline, CDR1 SGHRS and CDR2 YFSETQ. The CDR3 totals 14 residues.

This chain connects TRBV28 to TRBJ1-1, with a possible D match to TRBD1 (5 bases). The CDR3 sequence is 11 residues long. V was clipped by 7 bases and J by 9 bases, with 12 bases between them. The V gene's germline CDR1 is MDHEN and CDR2 SYDVKM. The CDR3 reads CASTPGTKAFF. The CDR3 nucleotides read TGTGCCAGCACCCCCGGGACTAAAGCTTTCTTT.

The V call is TRBV15, the J call TRBJ2-7; D gene unclear. This CDR3 is built from 16 residues. Trimming removed 0 bases at V and 0 bases at J, with 12 bases between. From germline, CDR1 is LNHNV and CDR2 YYDKDF (reference sequence). Here the CDR3 DNA reads TGTGCCACCAGCAGAGATGGCAGCAGGAGCTCCTACGAGCAGTACTTC. Translation gives CATSRDGSRSSYEQYF.

The chain is built from TRBV24-1 and TRBJ1-5; D not certain. V was clipped by 0 bases and J by 7 bases, with 6 bases between them. Germline V CDR1 and CDR2: KGHDR, SFDVKD. The CDR3 runs to 13 residues. The CDR3 is CATSDLSDQPQHF. CDR3 DNA sequence: TGTGCCACCAGTGATTTGTCGGACCAGCCCCAGCATTTT.

At least ten counts were recorded for this clone. The CDR3 nucleotides read TGTGCCAGCAGTCTCCAGGGGGAGGGCTACACCTTC. Translating it yields CASSLQGEGYTF. This chain connects TRBV28 to TRBJ1-2, with 7 bases lining up with TRBD1. CDR1 is MDHEN, CDR2 SYDVKM, per germline. J was trimmed by 8 bases and V by 5 bases; bases with no gene match: 5. The CDR3 has 12 residues.